The 31 T cell receptor beta chains in this list originate from one sample, sequenced in a study of T-cell memory formation after mild COVID-19. One entry per CDR3 protein, called by TCRdb with MiXCR from the 5' RACE reads. The profile covers 100,000 to 150,000 distinct CDR3 sequences, with approximately 17% appearing a single time and 5.2% taken by the ten largest. The sequenced sample consisted of PBMCs or a T cell subset sorted from them (not recorded which). The receptors come from a man younger than 35 who had mild COVID-19 (a few samples of this study predate the infection). Cell type and time point are not known.

This clonotype was observed a few times. The chain joins TRBV4-3 to TRBJ2-7; D remains unclear. Germline CDR1 reads LGHNA; CDR2 reads YSLEER. The CDR3 is 13 amino acids. V lost 0 bases to trimming and J lost 4 bases, with 7 bases between them. CDR3 DNA sequence: TGCGCCAGCAGCCAAGATCTGAGATACGAGCAGTACTTC. Translating gives CASSQDLRYEQYF.

The table lists this clonotype with a few counts. The CDR3 DNA reads as TGTGCCAGCAGCCAAGGCTACGGGGATGAAAAACTGTTTTTT. Translating gives CASSQGYGDEKLFF. The genes are TRBV3-1 and TRBJ1-4, with D uncertain. The CDR3 runs to 14 residues. Trimming took off 1 base at V and 6 bases at J, with 9 bases between the two ends. Germline V gene data show CDR1 as LGHDT and CDR2 as YNNKEL (reference sequence).

The V gene is TRBV10-3, the J gene TRBJ1-1, with D uncertain. The germline V and J ends were trimmed by 0 bases and 12 bases, with 14 bases remaining between them. The CDR3 runs 13 residues. Per germline, CDR1 ENHRY and CDR2 SYGVKD. The CDR3 spells CAISESGGLGTFF. For the CDR3, the DNA is TGTGCCATCAGTGAGTCAGGAGGGCTCGGAACTTTCTTT.

V gene TRBV12-3 or TRBV12-4 combines with J gene TRBJ2-2; 9 bases match TRBD2. V lost 4 bases and J lost 3; bases outside the gene matches: 12. The CDR3 contains 18 residues. As DNA, the CDR3 is TGTGCCAGCAGTTCCATCCTCTCGCGGGGGGGCCACACCGGGGAGCTGTTTTTT. It yields the protein CASSSILSRGGHTGELFF.

The rearrangement uses TRBV7-6 and TRBJ2-2, with 11 bases identical to TRBD2. Trimming cost V 5 bases and J 1 base; bases outside gene matches: 9. The germline gives CDR1 SGHVS, CDR2 FNYEAQ. This CDR3 is built from 18 residues. The CDR3 bases are TGTGCCAGCAGCGTCGCTAGCGGGGGGCCTCTGAACACCGGGGAGCTGTTTTTT. It translates to CASSVASGGPLNTGELFF.

This clonotype has only a few counts. The rearrangement joins TRBV12-3 or TRBV12-4 to TRBJ1-4; D is unclear. The V gene lost 5 bases and the J gene lost 0 bases, with 10 bases spanning the gap. The CDR3 totals 15 residues. CDR3 in DNA: TGTGCCAGCAGTCCCAGTTGGGCAACTAATGAAAAACTGTTTTTT. It specifies CASSPSWATNEKLFF.

This clonotype occurred many times. V is TRBV7-3 and J is TRBJ2-3, with a tentative D call TRBD2 (5 bases). V lost 5 bases to trimming and J lost 2 bases, with 11 bases between them. Germline V gives CDR1 SGHTA, CDR2 FQGTGA. This CDR3 is built from 14 residues. CDR3 amino acids: CASSASGYTDTQYF. In DNA, the CDR3 is TGTGCCAGCAGCGCCAGCGGTTACACAGATACGCAGTATTTT.

This clonotype was counted many times. The chain uses TRBV5-1 and TRBJ2-6, with D unclear. In germline, CDR1 is SGHRS, CDR2 YFSETQ. With 3 bases removed from V and 2 bases from J, the gap between germline ends came to 3 bases. There are 13 residues in the CDR3. The CDR3 loop reads CASSSTGANVLTF. For the CDR3, the DNA is TGCGCCAGCAGCTCCACTGGGGCCAACGTCCTGACTTTC.

This clonotype was counted at least ten times. V and J are TRBV12-3 or TRBV12-4 and TRBJ2-2; possibly TRBD1 or TRBD2 for D (5 bases each). The CDR3 is 15 amino acids. V dropped 2 bases and J dropped 3 bases, with 10 bases sitting between them. In nucleotides, the CDR3 is TGTGCCAGCAGTTTAATCCAGGGAGACACCGGGGAGCTGTTTTTT. This translates into CASSLIQGDTGELFF.

The chain combines TRBV7-3 with TRBJ2-3, with D maybe TRBD2 (5 bases). CDR3 size: 12 residues. The germline V gene encodes CDR1 SGHTA and CDR2 FQGTGA. Trimming stripped 5 bases from V and 7 bases from J, with 10 bases between. The CDR3 region has the DNA TGTGCCAGCAGCCCCCAGCGGAATACGCAGTATTTT. Protein: CASSPQRNTQYF.

This clonotype was observed a handful of times. The rearrangement uses TRBV7-2 and TRBJ2-7, with D perhaps matching TRBD2 (5 bases). This CDR3 has 16 amino acids. Trimming shortened V by 2 bases and J by 0 bases, and 14 bases separated the two germline ends. The germline CDR1 and CDR2 sequences are SGHTA and FQGNSA. The CDR3 spells CASSLSALAVSYEQYF. CDR3 bases: TGTGCCAGCAGCTTAAGTGCCCTAGCAGTCTCCTACGAGCAGTACTTC.

J is TRBJ1-2 and V is TRBV4-1; 8 bases line up with TRBD1. V trimming: 4 bases; J trimming: 1 base; junction bases outside the gene matches: 14. CDR3 size: 18 residues. Germline V gives CDR1 MGHRA, CDR2 YSYEKL. As DNA, the CDR3 is TGCGCCAGCAGCCGGACCGGGACAGGTGAACCCCTTAACTATGGCTACACCTTC. It codes for CASSRTGTGEPLNYGYTF.

The rearrangement joins TRBV20-1 to TRBJ1-2, with a tentative D call TRBD1 (5 bases). CDR1 is DFQATT, CDR2 SNEGSKA, per germline (reference sequence). V was trimmed by 2 bases and J by 3 bases, leaving 13 bases between them. The CDR3 consists of 14 residues. CDR3 bases: TGCAGTGCTAGACCCCCGCGGGGGGACTATGGCTACACCTTC. The encoded protein is CSARPPRGDYGYTF.

The chain couples TRBV5-1 to TRBJ2-5; 9 bases agree with TRBD2. Trimming cost V 4 bases and J 5 bases; bases outside gene matches: 6. CDR3 length: 14 amino acids. CDR1 and CDR2 (germline): SGHRS, YFSETQ. The CDR3 here is CASSQRTSVETQYF. CDR3 coding DNA: TGCGCCAGCAGCCAGCGGACTAGCGTGGAGACCCAGTACTTC.

A note on this clonotype: This could be a read error, since a much larger clone is one nucleotide away. The chain recombines TRBV7-2 with TRBJ1-2; 9 nucleotides match TRBD1. Germline V gene data show CDR1 as SGHTA and CDR2 as FQGNSA. CDR3 size: 15 residues. The CDR3 here is CVSSWPPGQGRGYTF. CDR3 coding DNA: TGTGTCAGCAGCTGGCCGCCGGGACAGGGCCGCGGCTACACCTTC.

A few counts support this clonotype. V usage is TRBV4-3 and J usage is TRBJ2-3; D gene unclear. Germline assignment: CDR1 LGHNA and CDR2 YSLEER. The CDR3 spans 14 residues. V dropped 3 bases and J dropped 2 bases, with 9 bases sitting between them. The CDR3 region has the DNA TGCGCCAGCAGCCAGGAACTGTCCACAGATACGCAGTATTTT. Its protein is CASSQELSTDTQYF.

The chain is built from TRBV6-6 and TRBJ1-1; no reliable D call. V shed 2 bases and J shed 7 bases, with 8 bases lying between them. CDR3 length equals 12 residues. Germline V gene data show CDR1 as MNHNY and CDR2 as SVGAGI (reference sequence). Here the CDR3 DNA reads TGTGCCAGCAGTTACCGGCGAAGTGAAGCTTTCTTT. Amino acids: CASSYRRSEAFF.

The chain joins TRBV5-1 to TRBJ2-7, with D possibly being TRBD1 (7 bases). Germline V lookup: CDR1 SGHRS, CDR2 YFSETQ. Trimming stripped 8 bases from V and 0 bases from J, with 12 bases between. The length of the CDR3 is 13 residues. The CDR3 bases are TGCGCCAGAGGAGGGGGCTACTCCTACGAGCAGTACTTC. It yields the protein CARGGGYSYEQYF.

The rearrangement uses TRBV28 and TRBJ2-4; TRBD2 aligns across 13 bases. CDR1 is MDHEN and CDR2 is SYDVKM in the germline V gene. Trimming took 6 bases from V and 6 from J; bases not matched to a gene: 8. The CDR3 is 16 amino acids. The CDR3 here is CASSSTSGGPGNIQYF. In nucleotides, the CDR3 is TGTGCCAGCAGCTCGACTAGCGGGGGGCCGGGAAACATTCAGTACTTC. Drawing the rest from reference TRBV28 and TRBJ2-4, the complete variable domain is DVKVTQSSRYLVKRTGEKVFLECVQDMDHENMFWYRQDPGLGLRLIYFSYDVKMKEKGDIPEGYSVSREKKERFSLILESASTNQTSMYLCASSSTSGGPGNIQYFGAGTRLSVL.

This clonotype was counted many times. This chain links TRBV12-3 or TRBV12-4 with TRBJ2-1; D perhaps matches TRBD2 (5 bases). V lost 3 bases and J lost 4, with 7 bases in between. The CDR3 covers 13 residues. In nucleotides, the CDR3 is TGTGCCAGCAGTTTGGGGAGATACAATGAGCAGTTCTTC. Translated, it gives CASSLGRYNEQFF.

The chain recombines TRBV10-1 with TRBJ2-5; D may be TRBD1 or TRBD2 (6 bases each). This CDR3 comprises 13 residues. CDR1 is WNHNN, CDR2 SYGVQD, per germline (reference sequence). The ends were cut back, 6 bases at V and 5 bases at J, with 13 bases in the middle. The DNA of the CDR3 is TGCGCCAGCAGCTGGGGGGCCACGGAGACCCAGTACTTC. Its translation is CASSWGATETQYF.

This clonotype was picked up a small number of times. The rearrangement joins TRBV2 to TRBJ2-6; D remains ambiguous. CDR1 and CDR2 (germline): SNHLY, FYNNEI. The V end lost 10 bases, the J end lost 0 bases, and 7 bases lay between the germline ends. The CDR3 has 13 amino acids. Here the CDR3 DNA reads TGTGCCACTCGGCGCTCTGGGGCCAACGTCCTGACTTTC. Amino acid sequence: CATRRSGANVLTF.

In this sample, this clonotype turned up a few times. The chain joins TRBV9 to TRBJ1-2; possibly TRBD1 for D (5 bases). Trimming removed 5 bases from V and 3 bases from J, with 11 bases in between. There are 13 residues in the CDR3. Germline V gene sequence: CDR1 SGDLS, CDR2 YYNGEE. CDR3: CASRSGTDYGYTF. The CDR3 DNA follows: TGTGCCAGCAGAAGCGGGACGGACTATGGCTACACCTTC.

The chain carries TRBV15 and TRBJ2-3; D remains unclear. The CDR3 contains 12 residues. Trimming removed 2 bases from V and 4 bases from J, with 4 bases in between. Germline V gene data show CDR1 as LNHNV and CDR2 as YYDKDF (reference sequence). The CDR3 here is CATSRTSDTQYF. The CDR3 bases are TGTGCCACCAGCAGAACATCAGATACGCAGTATTTT.

This clonotype was detected many times. The chain links TRBV5-1 to TRBJ2-1; 9 nucleotides line up with TRBD1. J gave up 6 bases and V 2 bases, and 6 bases lay outside the gene matches. Germline CDR1 is SGHRS and CDR2 is YFSETQ. This CDR3 has 15 amino acids. CDR3 in amino acids: CASSFTGQGINEQFF. DNA of the CDR3: TGCGCCAGCAGCTTTACGGGACAGGGTATCAATGAGCAGTTCTTC.

The V and J genes are TRBV5-1 and TRBJ2-1, with D perhaps assigned TRBD1 or TRBD2 (5 bases each). Trimming shortened V by 0 bases and J by 6 bases, and 16 bases separated the two germline ends. The CDR3 spans 16 residues. In germline, CDR1 is SGHRS, CDR2 YFSETQ. CDR3 sequence reads: CASSLAPSGTANEQFF. The CDR3 region has the DNA TGCGCCAGCAGCTTGGCGCCCTCGGGGACCGCCAATGAGCAGTTCTTC.

This clonotype was recorded at least ten times. The V gene is TRBV4-2, the J gene TRBJ2-7; 7 bases are a match to TRBD2. The germline gives CDR1 LGHNA, CDR2 YNFKEQ. V gave up 1 base and J gave up 3 bases; unmatched junction bases: 3. The CDR3 consists of 14 residues. CDR3 coding DNA: TGTGCCAGCAGCCAAGGTGGGGGGGGCTACGAGCAGTACTTC. As protein: CASSQGGGGYEQYF.

V is TRBV5-1 and J is TRBJ2-1; 9 positions match TRBD2. This CDR3 is built from 15 residues. In germline, CDR1 is SGHRS, CDR2 YFSETQ. The V segment lost 1 base and the J segment 3 bases; nucleotides outside the gene matches: 2. Written as DNA, the CDR3 is TGCGCCAGCAGCTTGTCTAGCGGGGACTACAATGAGCAGTTCTTC. This gives the protein CASSLSSGDYNEQFF.

DNA of the CDR3: TGTGCCAGCAGGTTAGCGGGCGCCACCTCCTACGAGCAGTACGTC. This translates into CASRLAGATSYEQYV. The chain carries TRBV6-2 or TRBV6-3 and TRBJ2-7; 7 bases align to TRBD2. The CDR3 length is 15 residues. Germline V gene data show CDR1 as MNHEY and CDR2 as SVGEGT. V was clipped by 6 bases and J by 0 bases; unmatched bases: 8.

This clonotype was recorded a few times. The chain is built from TRBV4-3 and TRBJ2-7, with a tentative D call TRBD2 (6 bases). CDR1 LGHNA and CDR2 YSLEER come from the germline V gene. The V end was cut by 4 bases, the J end by 0 bases, with 13 bases between. The CDR3 has 15 amino acids. The CDR3 is CASSLRDLSSYEQYF. CDR3 sequence (DNA): TGCGCCAGCAGCCTCCGGGACTTGAGCTCCTACGAGCAGTACTTC.

The chain combines TRBV7-2 with TRBJ2-2, with a possible D match to TRBD2 (5 bases). Germline V CDR1 and CDR2: SGHTA, FQGNSA. The CDR3 has 14 residues. The ends were cut back, 8 bases at V and 1 base at J, with 11 bases in the middle. CDR3 sequence reads: CASGGAQNTGELFF. CDR3 bases: TGTGCCAGCGGAGGCGCACAGAACACCGGGGAGCTGTTTTTT.